Each of the 14 T cell receptor beta chains below was sequenced from the same sample in a study of shared clonotypes between healthy human individuals. Profiled with immunoSEQ multiplex PCR; TCRdb holds only in-frame clones, not every one. The data show 980,000 or so clones, with about three quarters seen just once and about 1.5% held by the top ten. Sequenced input: memory CD4+ T cells sorted from blood. Stated subset: CD45RA-negative fraction. These receptors were obtained from a man between 18 and 35 years old in good health.

The rearrangement links TRBV18 to TRBJ2-7; no reliable D call. CDR3 length: 16 residues. Trimming stripped 6 bases from V and 6 bases from J, with 24 bases between. Germline lookup yields CDR1 KGHSH and CDR2 LQKENI. The CDR3 loop reads CASSPPSGLGSSEQYF. For the CDR3, the DNA is TGTGCCAGCTCTCCCCCATCGGGTCTCGGCAGTAGCGAGCAGTACTTC.

V and J are TRBV10-3 and TRBJ2-2; 7 bases agree with TRBD2. The germline gives CDR1 ENHRY, CDR2 SYGVKD. The trim removed 11 bases at V and 1 base at J, leaving 7 bases unmatched. The CDR3 runs 14 residues. The CDR3 bases are TGTGCCTCAAGGGTAGCGGGGAACACCGGGGAGCTGTTTTTT. Residues: CASRVAGNTGELFF.

CDR3 protein: CASSVTSGGSYEQYF. The DNA for the CDR3 is TGTGCCAGCAGTGTGACTAGCGGTGGCTCCTACGAGCAGTACTTC. The chain recombines TRBV6-5 with TRBJ2-7; 9 nucleotides agree with TRBD2. Germline trimming cut 5 bases from V and 0 bases from J; bases unmatched to any gene: 5. CDR3 length: 15 amino acids. CDR1 is MNHEY and CDR2 is SVGAGI in the germline V gene.

The chain combines TRBV29-1 with TRBJ1-6, with 9 bases identical to TRBD1. J was trimmed by 10 bases and V by 6 bases; bases with no gene match: 4. The CDR3 loop spans 12 amino acids. CDR1 is SQVTM, CDR2 ANQGSEA, per germline. The CDR3 region has the DNA TGCAGCGTGACAGGGGGTGGCTCACCCCTCCACTTT. The encoded protein is CSVTGGGSPLHF. The full variable domain, rest sourced from reference TRBV29-1 and TRBJ1-6, is SAVISQKPSRDICQRGTSLTIQCQVDSQVTMMFWYRQQPGQSLTLIATANQGSEATYESGFVIDKFPISRPNLTFSTLTVSNMSPEDSSIYLCSVTGGGSPLHFGNGTRLTVT.

The chain carries TRBV29-1 and TRBJ2-3; 12 bases line up with TRBD2. J gave up 0 bases and V 2 bases, and 9 bases lay outside the gene matches. The length of the CDR3 is 18 residues. Germline loops: CDR1 SQVTM, CDR2 ANQGSEA. CDR3 amino acids: CSVETSGRMGTSTDTQYF. The CDR3 region has the DNA TGCAGCGTTGAAACTAGCGGGAGGATGGGAACTAGCACAGATACGCAGTATTTT.

On this clone itself: A read error may produce the germline difference seen at one junction end. The chain recombines TRBV11-2 with TRBJ2-1; 7 positions match TRBD1. This CDR3 has 19 residues. Germline V gene lookup returns CDR1 SGHAT and CDR2 FQNNGV. CDR3 sequence (DNA): TGTGCCAGCAGCTTAGTTCGGCCCCAGACAGGGCCTTCCTTCAATGAGCAGTTCTTC. Translating gives CASSLVRPQTGPSFNEQFF.

The chain employs TRBV27 and TRBJ1-1, with no clear D. The CDR3 has 13 amino acids. The V gene's germline CDR1 is MNHEY and CDR2 SMNVEV (reference sequence). The V end was cut by 6 bases, the J end by 0 bases, with 8 bases between. The CDR3 region has the DNA TGTGCCAGCAGGAGCCACATGAACACTGAAGCTTTCTTT. Protein product: CASRSHMNTEAFF.

This chain links TRBV7-2 with TRBJ2-5; 7 bases fit TRBD1. Losses at the gene ends were 5 bases for V and 4 bases for J; bases not matched to a gene: 10. Looked up from germline, CDR1 is SGHTA and CDR2 is FQGNSA. The CDR3 consists of 15 residues. The CDR3 here is CASSGRTGQGETQYF. CDR3 DNA sequence: TGTGCCAGCAGCGGGCGGACAGGCCAAGGAGAGACCCAGTACTTC.

V usage is TRBV5-1 and J usage is TRBJ2-5; 7 nucleotides agree with TRBD1. The DNA end is a closer match to TRBJ2-7, so the J assignment may be wrong. The CDR3 is 16 residues long. Germline V gene lookup returns CDR1 SGHRS and CDR2 YFSETQ. As DNA, the CDR3 is TGCGCCAGCAGAGGGGGCCTACGGGACAACTCCTACGAGCAGTACTTC. This codes for CASRGGLRDNSYEQYF.

This sequence joins TRBV5-1 and TRBJ1-2; possible D gene TRBD1, 5 bases. The CDR3 has 14 residues. The germline V gene encodes CDR1 SGHRS and CDR2 YFSETQ. V shed 4 bases and J shed 1 base, with 11 bases lying between them. The CDR3 region is CASSTGTFNYGYTF. CDR3 DNA sequence: TGCGCCAGCAGCACCGGGACCTTTAACTATGGCTACACCTTC. The entire variable domain, with the rest obtained from reference TRBV5-1 and TRBJ1-2, is as follows: KAGVTQTPRYLIKTRGQQVTLSCSPISGHRSVSWYQQTPGQGLQFLFEYFSETQRNKGNFPGRFSGRQFSNSRSEMNVSTLELGDSALYLCASSTGTFNYGYTFGSGTRLTVV.

The chain has TRBV29-1 and TRBJ1-1; TRBD1 matches at 7 bases. CDR3 length: 13 residues. The germline V gene has CDR1 SQVTM and CDR2 ANQGSEA. With V trimmed by 6 bases and J by 0 bases, 4 bases remained unmatched. In DNA, the CDR3 is TGCAGCGTGATCGACAGGGTGAACACTGAAGCTTTCTTT. Its translation: CSVIDRVNTEAFF.

A note on this clone: The sample carries other DNA sequences with the same CDR3. V usage is TRBV30 and J usage is TRBJ1-2; D uncertain. Trimming left V 2 bases short and J 2 bases short, with 6 bases between. The germline V gene has CDR1 GTSNPN and CDR2 SVGIG (reference sequence). The CDR3 sequence is 12 residues long. CDR3 sequence reads: CAWSPGNYGYTF. CDR3 sequence (DNA): TGTGCCTGGAGTCCGGGGAACTATGGCTACACCTTC.

J is TRBJ2-7 and V is TRBV5-1, with D perhaps matching TRBD1 (6 bases). Germline values: CDR1 SGHRS, CDR2 YFSETQ. The V end lost 7 bases, the J end lost 3 bases, and 11 bases lay between the germline ends. The CDR3 sequence is 12 residues long. CDR3 DNA: TGCGCCAGCCGATTAGGGGGCTACGAGCAGTACTTC. Amino acids: CASRLGGYEQYF.

V is TRBV5-1 and J is TRBJ2-7; D possibly uses TRBD1 or TRBD2 (6 bases each). V lost 4 bases, J lost 7 bases, and 12 bases lay in between. Germline lookup yields CDR1 SGHRS and CDR2 YFSETQ. There are 12 residues in the CDR3. The CDR3 region is CASSDTGREQYF. CDR3 in DNA: TGCGCCAGCAGCGACACAGGGAGGGAGCAGTACTTC.